This is a list of T cell receptor beta chains from one sample in a study of blood T cell repertoires in COVID-19. Produced via immunoSEQ multiplex PCR; TCRdb's table is partial and in-frame only. The table includes some 150,000 clones, 80% detected once. Sequenced material: peripheral blood. These receptors all stem from a woman in her fifties or sixties with acute or convalescent COVID-19. Both conserved end residues are part of each CDR3. The D gene is left open where the match is weak. Clone size is shown for a subset of rows, as once, few, many or a class of expanded clone.

CDR3nt,CDR3aa,abundance,v_gene,d_gene,j_gene
TGTGCCAGCAGCGTGGACAGGGGGTTTGGTCAGCCCCAGCATTTT,CASSVDRGFGQPQHF,.,TRBV6-5,TRBD1,TRBJ1-5
TGTGCCAGCAGCTCCCCACGATTTCTAGAAAAACTGTTTTTT,CASSSPRFLEKLFF,.,TRBV7-8,.,TRBJ1-4
TGTGCCAGCAGTCCCTGGCTATTTGGTCAGGGGGCCTCACCCCTCCACTTT,CASSPWLFGQGASPLHF,once,TRBV6-6,TRBD1,TRBJ1-6
TGTGCCAGCAGTTCCCCAACAGGGGTAAATACTGAAGCTTTCTTT,CASSSPTGVNTEAFF,few,TRBV27,TRBD1,TRBJ1-1
TGTGCCATCAGTGGACTGAATGAAAAACTGTTTTTT,CAISGLNEKLFF,.,TRBV10-3,.,TRBJ1-4
TGTGCCAGCAGTTCGGACAGTAATCAGCCCCAGCATTTT,CASSSDSNQPQHF,.,TRBV12-3/TRBV12-4,.,TRBJ1-5
TGTGCCAGCAGCTTAGTCTTGCCGGGGGGCAATATTTTAAACACTGAAGCTTTCTTT,CASSLVLPGGNILNTEAFF,.,TRBV7-9,.,TRBJ1-1
TGTGCCAGCAGTTTAATCACTAGGTCCACCGGGGAGCTGTTTTTT,CASSLITRSTGELFF,.,TRBV28,.,TRBJ2-2
TGTGCCATCACAGGGGCCCGAGAAATCACTGAAGCTTTCTTT,CAITGAREITEAFF,.,TRBV10-3,.,TRBJ1-1
TGCGCCAGCAGCAGTGGACAGCCAAACACCATATATTTT,CASSSGQPNTIYF,.,TRBV5-1,.,TRBJ1-3
TGTGCCAGCAGTTACTACAGCCGCCCCGATCAAGCTTTCTTT,CASSYYSRPDQAFF,.,TRBV6-2/TRBV6-3,.,TRBJ1-1
TGTGCCAGTACTTATTCCGGACAGGGGTCACCCCTCCACTTT,CASTYSGQGSPLHF,.,TRBV19,TRBD1,TRBJ1-6
TGTGCCAGCAGCCAAGCAAGCGGGGGGGACGATGAGCAGTTCTTC,CASSQASGGDDEQFF,.,TRBV4-2,TRBD2,TRBJ2-1
TGTGCCAGCAGCTTAGATGCGGGGGGAGTTGAAGAGCAGTACTTC,CASSLDAGGVEEQYF,.,TRBV7-6,TRBD2,TRBJ2-7
TGTGCCAGCACTAAACAGGGGGCACGGACTGAAGCTTTCTTT,CASTKQGARTEAFF,.,TRBV7-9,TRBD1,TRBJ1-1
TGCGCCAGCAGCCGAGAGGCTAGCGGGGCGACTAACACCGGGGAGCTGTTTTTT,CASSREASGATNTGELFF,.,TRBV5-1,TRBD2,TRBJ2-2
TGTGCCAGCAGTTACTCGCTGGACCCAAGCCAGCGGGACACAGATACGCAGTATTTT,CASSYSLDPSQRDTDTQYF,.,TRBV6-2/TRBV6-3,TRBD2,TRBJ2-3
TGTGCCAGCAGCCAAGCGTCGACCGGGGAGCTGTTTTTT,CASSQASTGELFF,.,TRBV7-3,.,TRBJ2-2
TGTGCCAGCAGCCGTCGGACTAGCGGGGGGGCCCCACTCCCAGATACGCAGTATTTT,CASSRRTSGGAPLPDTQYF,once,TRBV3-1/TRBV3-2,TRBD2,TRBJ2-3
TGTGCCAGCAGCTTAACTGACATCCCCGTTTCACCCCTCCACTTT,CASSLTDIPVSPLHF,.,TRBV7-2,.,TRBJ1-6
TGTGCCAGCAGTTACTCGGGGCGGTCCATGGATGGCTACACCTTC,CASSYSGRSMDGYTF,.,TRBV6-5,.,TRBJ1-2
TGTGCCAGCGCCAACGGGGCCGGGGGCACTGAAGCTTTCTTT,CASANGAGGTEAFF,.,TRBV27,.,TRBJ1-1
TGTGCCAGCTCAAACAGGGACCAGCCCCAGCATTTT,CASSNRDQPQHF,.,TRBV18,.,TRBJ1-5
TGTGCCAGCAGCCGGGGGAACGGGGGCACTGAAGCTTTCTTT,CASSRGNGGTEAFF,few,TRBV3-1/TRBV3-2,.,TRBJ1-1
TGTGCCAGTAGCCCGATGACAGGAACCTTTATCAACTATGGCTACACCTTC,CASSPMTGTFINYGYTF,once,TRBV19,.,TRBJ1-2
TGTGCCAGCAGAGCACAGTTTCTCAATCAGCCCCAGCATTTT,CASRAQFLNQPQHF,.,TRBV6-5,.,TRBJ1-5
TGTGCCAGCTCTAGCGGGGTCTTCTACAATGAGCAGTTCTTC,CASSSGVFYNEQFF,.,TRBV6-5,TRBD2,TRBJ2-1
TGCGCCAGCAGCTTGAGCGGGGGAGACTACAATGAGCAGTTCTTC,CASSLSGGDYNEQFF,.,TRBV5-1,TRBD2,TRBJ2-1